This T cell receptor (beta chain) was recovered during a study of metastatic and nonmetastatic thyroid tumors. Looking at the study overall: Blood and tumor or nodule tissue repertoires from malignant and benign thyroid patients were compared.

Study-wide results and caveats: As reported, TCR beta diversity in blood and tumor was significantly higher in malignant thyroid tumors than in benign nodules.

In the authors' workflow: For papillary thyroid cancer, a distant-metastasis classifier was constructed from CDR3 differences observed across clinicopathological groups. TCRdb reanalyzed the PCR reads via MiXCR. V and J calls and clone size were set by TCRdb, not the authors. The profile shows about 24,000 clones, roughly 23% of them singletons. Prior to thyroid surgery, none of the patients had received any treatment. Concerning this clone: Antigen: not known.

The CDR3 extends over 12 amino acids. The V gene's germline CDR1 is MGHDK and CDR2 SYGVNS. The germline V and J ends were trimmed by 9 bases and 8 bases, with 17 bases remaining between them. This TCR was sampled from a female donor with papillary thyroid cancer or a benign thyroid nodule (not recorded which). Some clones in this sample may be carry-over from other donors' samples. The chain uses TRBV25-1 and TRBJ2-7; D is uncertain. Sequenced: blood. The CDR3 loop reads CASESSTYKQYF. CDR3 DNA: TGTGCCAGTGAAAGCAGCACATACAAGCAGTACTTC.